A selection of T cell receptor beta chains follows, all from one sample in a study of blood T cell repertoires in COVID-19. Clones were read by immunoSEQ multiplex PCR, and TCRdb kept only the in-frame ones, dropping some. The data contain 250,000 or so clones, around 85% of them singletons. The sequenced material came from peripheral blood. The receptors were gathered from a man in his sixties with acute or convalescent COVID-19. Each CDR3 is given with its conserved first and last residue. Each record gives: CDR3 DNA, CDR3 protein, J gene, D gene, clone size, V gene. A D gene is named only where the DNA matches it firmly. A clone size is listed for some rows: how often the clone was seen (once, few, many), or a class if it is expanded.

TGTGCCAGCAGCCAAGAGGGGACAGGGGGCACTGAAGCTTTCTTT	CASSQEGTGGTEAFF	TRBJ1-1	TRBD1	-	TRBV3-1/TRBV3-2
TGCGCCAGCTGTCGCGAGGCATCGAGCTCCTACAATGAGCAGTTCTTC	CASCREASSSYNEQFF	TRBJ2-1	-	-	TRBV4-3
TGTGCCAGCAGCACTCAGGGTATTGGGAACACTGAAGCTTTCTTT	CASSTQGIGNTEAFF	TRBJ1-1	-	once	TRBV9
TGTGCCAGCAGCCAAGAACTCGCAGATACGCAGTATTTT	CASSQELADTQYF	TRBJ2-3	-	once	TRBV3-1/TRBV3-2
TGTGCCAGCAGTCCTCCCTCTGGGGCCTATGGCTACACCTTC	CASSPPSGAYGYTF	TRBJ1-2	-	-	TRBV28
TGCGCCAGCAGCCAAGAAACCGGACTAGCCTCTCACTACGAGCAGTACTTC	CASSQETGLASHYEQYF	TRBJ2-7	TRBD2	few	TRBV4-3
TGCAGCGCCGGAAACAGGGGGCCAGGAAACACCATATATTTT	CSAGNRGPGNTIYF	TRBJ1-3	TRBD1	-	TRBV29-1
TGTGCCAGCACCTCCTCCCGCGCGAACACCGGGGAGCTGTTTTTT	CASTSSRANTGELFF	TRBJ2-2	-	-	TRBV6-6
TGTGCCAGCAGGCCTCCGAGGTACTATGGCTACACCTTC	CASRPPRYYGYTF	TRBJ1-2	-	-	TRBV28
TGTGCCAGCAGTTCCTTCCGGGACAGAGAGGGAAACACCATATATTTT	CASSSFRDREGNTIYF	TRBJ1-3	TRBD1	-	TRBV28
TGTGCCAGCAGCGTAGCAGACTCCGGGGAAGCTTTCTTT	CASSVADSGEAFF	TRBJ1-1	-	-	TRBV9
TGCGCCAGCAGGAAACCCCAGGGGACTGAAGCTTTCTTT	CASRKPQGTEAFF	TRBJ1-1	-	-	TRBV5-1
TGTGCCAGCCGGGCCCGGGAGGGGACGTACAATGAGCAGTTCTTC	CASRAREGTYNEQFF	TRBJ2-1	TRBD2	-	TRBV11-3
TGCGCCAGCAGCCCGGGGAGCGGGGGCGGTCTGGACATTCAGTACTTC	CASSPGSGGGLDIQYF	TRBJ2-4	TRBD2	few	TRBV5-1
TGTGCCACCAGTGACCCTAGGGACAGGACCACAGATACGCAGTATTTT	CATSDPRDRTTDTQYF	TRBJ2-3	TRBD1	-	TRBV24-1
TGTGCCAGCAGCTTACCGGGTCGAGGAGGAGAGACCCAGTACTTC	CASSLPGRGGETQYF	TRBJ2-5	-	once	TRBV11-2
TGTGCCAGCAGCCCTAAAGGGAGGAAGCGGGAGGGCGCCTACAATGAGCAGTTCTTC	CASSPKGRKREGAYNEQFF	TRBJ2-1	-	few	TRBV21-1
TGTGCCAGCAGCTTAGCACAGATCTACGAGCAGTACTTC	CASSLAQIYEQYF	TRBJ2-7	-	-	TRBV11-3
TGTGCCAGCAGCTCCTACCCGGTGTCGAACACTGAAGCTTTCTTT	CASSSYPVSNTEAFF	TRBJ1-1	-	-	TRBV7-2
TGTGCCAGTAGTATCCCGGGAGGGGAGAAGGGAGATACGCAGTATTTT	CASSIPGGEKGDTQYF	TRBJ2-3	TRBD2	-	TRBV19
TGTGCCAGCAGTCCGACAGGGGGTCTATATCAGCCCCAGCATTTT	CASSPTGGLYQPQHF	TRBJ1-5	TRBD1	-	TRBV27
TGTGCCAGCAGTTACTCGTGGACAGGGGCCTATAGCAATCAGCCCCAGCATTTT	CASSYSWTGAYSNQPQHF	TRBJ1-5	TRBD1	few	TRBV6-2/TRBV6-3
TGTGCCTGGAGTGTAACTCACACTGAAGCTTTCTTT	CAWSVTHTEAFF	TRBJ1-1	-	-	TRBV30
TGTGCCAGCAGTTTCATCAGGGCCCGGGGGTTGGAGACCCAGTACTTC	CASSFIRARGLETQYF	TRBJ2-5	-	-	TRBV28
TGTGCCTGGAGTGGGGTACGGGACACCGGGGAGCTGTTTTTT	CAWSGVRDTGELFF	TRBJ2-2	-	once	TRBV30
TGTGCCAGCAGCAAAACGAAGCCCCGGGGAGGGGAAAAACTGTTTTTT	CASSKTKPRGGEKLFF	TRBJ1-4	-	-	TRBV21-1
TGTGCCATCCCCGCGGAGCCCGGCTCTGGAAACACCATATATTTT	CAIPAEPGSGNTIYF	TRBJ1-3	-	once	TRBV10-3
TGCAGTGCAAGTACCCCCGGGACAGGACGTCCAGATACGCAGTATTTT	CSASTPGTGRPDTQYF	TRBJ2-3	TRBD1	-	TRBV20-1
TGTGCCTGGAGCCGAAGAGCTTCTCAGCCCCAGCATTTT	CAWSRRASQPQHF	TRBJ1-5	-	-	TRBV30
TGTGCCAGCAGCTTCACCGGGACAACCTACGAGCAGTACTTC	CASSFTGTTYEQYF	TRBJ2-7	-	-	TRBV11-3
TGTGCTAGCAGCCGCTCCGCAGGACAGGGTCTCACCGGGGAGCTGTTTTTT	CASSRSAGQGLTGELFF	TRBJ2-2	TRBD1	-	TRBV7-7
TGTGCCAGCAGCAAGTGGGAGGGCAATGAGCAGTTCTTC	CASSKWEGNEQFF	TRBJ2-1	TRBD2	few	TRBV6-5
TGTGCCATCAGTGAGTCTGGTCAGGGGGCGGAAAAACTGTTTTTT	CAISESGQGAEKLFF	TRBJ1-4	TRBD1	few	TRBV10-3
TGTGCCAGCAGCCAAGGACTAGCGGGAGGAGGGGAGACCCAGTACTTC	CASSQGLAGGGETQYF	TRBJ2-5	TRBD2	-	TRBV14
TGTGCCAGTAGTATGAAAGGACAGGGAAGCAATGAGCAGTTCTTC	CASSMKGQGSNEQFF	TRBJ2-1	TRBD1	-	TRBV19
TGTGCCAGCAGCCGTTTGGCGGGGACCGGTCAGCCCCAGCATTTT	CASSRLAGTGQPQHF	TRBJ1-5	-	-	TRBV11-2
TGCAGCGTTCAGACAGGGGGTGAAAAACTGTTTTTT	CSVQTGGEKLFF	TRBJ1-4	TRBD1	-	TRBV29-1
TGCGCCAGCAGCCAAGATGAGGGAATCGGTGGCTACACCTTC	CASSQDEGIGGYTF	TRBJ1-2	-	-	TRBV4-3
TGCGCCAGCAGCCAAGACCTCCAGGGGGCTACTTCACCCCTCCACTTT	CASSQDLQGATSPLHF	TRBJ1-6	TRBD1	-	TRBV4-3
TGTGCCAGCAGTTACTCGAGGGTCGTGGAGACCCAGTACTTC	CASSYSRVVETQYF	TRBJ2-5	-	-	TRBV6-2/TRBV6-3
TGTGCCAGCAGCGCGACAGGGGCGCAGGGAAACACCATATATTTT	CASSATGAQGNTIYF	TRBJ1-3	TRBD1	-	TRBV7-3
TGCGCCAGCAGCGGAGGGACTAGAATCCACGAGCAGTACTTC	CASSGGTRIHEQYF	TRBJ2-7	TRBD2	-	TRBV5-1
TGCGCCAGCAGCTTAGGCGGGAGCTCCTACAATGAGCAGTTCTTC	CASSLGGSSYNEQFF	TRBJ2-1	TRBD2	-	TRBV5-1
TGTGCCAGCAGTTCCTTTATTTACGAGCAGTACTTC	CASSSFIYEQYF	TRBJ2-7	-	-	TRBV12-3/TRBV12-4
TGTGCCAGCAGCCGGGACAATTACGGCACTGAAGCTTTCTTT	CASSRDNYGTEAFF	TRBJ1-1	-	few	TRBV28
TGTGCCAGCATAAGGAGGTGGGGGACTGGGGAGCAGTACTTC	CASIRRWGTGEQYF	TRBJ2-7	-	-	TRBV5-6
TGTGCCAGCAGTGGTTACAGGTCTGGCTACACCTTC	CASSGYRSGYTF	TRBJ1-2	-	-	TRBV27
TGTGCCAGCAGCTCGTACAGGGATTCACCCCTCCACTTT	CASSSYRDSPLHF	TRBJ1-6	-	-	TRBV7-2
TGTGCCAGCAGCTTAGCATCCGTCAGCACAGATACGCAGTATTTT	CASSLASVSTDTQYF	TRBJ2-3	-	-	TRBV11-1
TGTGCCAGCAGCATACTTAGCGGAAGCTCCTACGAGCAGTACTTC	CASSILSGSSYEQYF	TRBJ2-7	-	-	TRBV7-2
TGTGCCAGTAGTGCGGGCAGCGGGAGATCAGAGACCCAGTACTTC	CASSAGSGRSETQYF	TRBJ2-5	TRBD2	-	TRBV19
TGTGCCAGCAGCTACGGAGGCAGTAATAATTCACCCCTCCACTTT	CASSYGGSNNSPLHF	TRBJ1-6	-	-	TRBV5-6